This record looks at one TCR beta chain sequence and its context. Its specificity is not known. The PCR made use of 60 Vbeta and 13 Jbeta primers. Method: immunoSEQ multiplex PCR; TCRdb's copy keeps in-frame clones and lacks some. The table has approximately 150,000 clones, about 75% seen once. This specimen comes from a study of cytomegalovirus exposure and HLA in healthy donors. At the level of the study: Samples from HLA-typed donors yielded approximately 80 million unique TCRs in an early data release.

There are 20 residues in the CDR3. Per the germline V gene, CDR1 is SGHRS and CDR2 is YFSETQ. Trimming took 0 bases from V and 0 from J; bases not matched to a gene: 10. The study, taken as a whole, reports: Excluded: some indistinguishable V segments such as TRBV6-2 and TRBV6-3.

The sequencing sample was made of PBMCs. The rearrangement links TRBV5-1 to TRBJ2-1, with TRBD2 matching 12 bases. This TCR came from a male donor in good health and CMV-seronegative. The CDR3 protein is CASSLEGTSGPRSSYNEQFF. The CDR3 nucleotides read TGCGCCAGCAGCTTGGAAGGGACTAGCGGGCCTCGGAGCTCCTACAATGAGCAGTTCTTC.